This T cell receptor beta chain came from a study of T-cell memory formation after mild COVID-19. This CDR3 comprises 19 residues. Looked up from germline, CDR1 is SQVTM and CDR2 is ANQGSEA. The J segment lost 3 bases and the V segment lost 2 bases, leaving 18 bases of the junction unmatched. 5'RACE with constant-segment primers yielded barcoded, UMI-tagged TCR alpha and TCR beta cDNA libraries. Each CDR3 protein gets one entry after TCRdb re-called the 5' RACE reads with MiXCR. The sample contains hundreds of thousands of distinct CDR3 sequences, about 22% of which appear only once. Study observations and caveats: Still unconfirmed is whether the second-wave clones peaking on day 37 recognized SARS-CoV-2.

This clonotype was counted only a few times. The antigen is undetermined. The receptor comes from an adult woman who had mild COVID-19 (a few samples of this study predate the infection). Cell type and time point are not known. The sequenced sample was PBMCs or a T cell subset sorted from them (not recorded which). V gene TRBV29-1 combines with J gene TRBJ1-5, with 8 positions matching TRBD1. For the CDR3, the DNA is TGCAGCGTTGAACAAGAGGACAGGGCCCATGGCGACATCAATCAGCCCCAGCATTTT. Amino acids: CSVEQEDRAHGDINQPQHF. The variable domain in full, completed from reference TRBV29-1 and TRBJ1-5, reads SAVISQKPSRDICQRGTSLTIQCQVDSQVTMMFWYRQQPGQSLTLIATANQGSEATYESGFVIDKFPISRPNLTFSTLTVSNMSPEDSSIYLCSVEQEDRAHGDINQPQHFGDGTRLSIL.